The rows below give T cell receptor beta chains drawn from one sample of a study of OX40 agonist ivuxolimab in advanced cancers. Sequencing was performed with immunoSEQ multiplex PCR; in TCRdb, only in-frame clones are kept and a portion is missing. Of fewer than 75,000 clones listed, roughly nine tenths were seen once; the top ten hold 0.67%. This specimen consisted of CD4+ or CD8+ T cells sorted from blood, obtained in a trial of the OX40 agonist ivuxolimab. Receptors originate from an adult with an advanced solid tumor such as melanoma, head and neck, liver or kidney cancer. The CDR3 runs from the conserved cysteine through the conserved F or W. Fields, in order: clone size, V gene, D gene, J gene, CDR3 DNA, CDR3 protein. The D gene is left open where the match is weak. Clone size is given for some rows only: seen once, a few or many times, or a class if the clone is expanded.

-	TRBV4-1	-	TRBJ2-5	TGCGCCAGCAGGCTGGGGGGCGCAGGGGGAGAGACCCAGTACTTC	CASRLGGAGGETQYF
once	TRBV5-1	-	TRBJ2-3	TGCGCCAGCAGCTTGGAAGGGCTCCGCACAGATACGCAGTATTTT	CASSLEGLRTDTQYF
-	TRBV14	-	TRBJ2-5	TGTGCCAGCAGCCAAGGAACCGAGACCCAGTACTTC	CASSQGTETQYF
-	TRBV7-8	TRBD2	TRBJ2-2	TGTGCCAGCAGCTTACAGGCTAGCGGGAACGGGGAGCTGTTTTTT	CASSLQASGNGELFF
-	TRBV6-1	-	TRBJ2-7	TGTGCCACCACCGTGGGGGGACACGAGCAGTACTTC	CATTVGGHEQYF
-	TRBV9	-	TRBJ2-5	TGTGCCAGCAGCGTAGGCGGGGAAGAGACCCAGTACTTC	CASSVGGEETQYF
-	TRBV27	TRBD1	TRBJ1-1	TGTGCCAGCAGTTTAGGGCCCCAGGGGGGGAACACTGAAGCTTTCTTT	CASSLGPQGGNTEAFF
-	TRBV7-6	-	TRBJ2-1	TGTGCCAGCAGCTTGTTATTGGGGGCCGAGCAGTTCTTC	CASSLLLGAEQFF
-	TRBV6-5	TRBD1	TRBJ2-7	TGTGCCAGCAGTCGACTGGACAGGGGCTCCGAGCAGTACTTC	CASSRLDRGSEQYF
-	TRBV5-5	-	TRBJ1-5	TGTGCCAGCAGCCGACCGGGTGATCAGCCCCAGCATTTT	CASSRPGDQPQHF
-	TRBV6-1	-	TRBJ1-5	TGTGCCAGCAGCAAAGAACTCAATCAGCCCCAGCATTTT	CASSKELNQPQHF
-	TRBV28	-	TRBJ2-7	TGTGCCAGCAGGTCCTCGGCAAACGAGCAGTACTTC	CASRSSANEQYF
-	TRBV5-1	TRBD2	TRBJ2-5	TGCGCCAGCAGCTTGGCCGGGACTAGCGGGAGGGCCGCGGAGACCCAGTACTTC	CASSLAGTSGRAAETQYF
-	TRBV28	-	TRBJ1-2	TGTGCCAGCAGTTTACCGCTATCCTATGGCTACACCTTC	CASSLPLSYGYTF
-	TRBV28	-	TRBJ2-5	TGTGCCAGCAGTCCTCTCCGGGGTTTCGGGACGGGGGAGACCCAGTACTTC	CASSPLRGFGTGETQYF
-	TRBV11-2	-	TRBJ2-5	TGTGCCAGCAGCTTGGGCAGGGGGGAAAGGGAGACCCAGTACTTC	CASSLGRGERETQYF
-	TRBV19	-	TRBJ1-5	TGTGCCAGTAGTCGACAGGTTTATAGCAATCAGCCCCAGCATTTT	CASSRQVYSNQPQHF
once	TRBV11-2	-	TRBJ2-6	TGTGCCAGCAGTTTGAAGACAGCTGGGGCCAACGTCCTGACTTTC	CASSLKTAGANVLTF
-	TRBV9	-	TRBJ1-3	TGTGCCAGCAGCGTAGCTTGGGGCTCTGGAAACACCATATATTTT	CASSVAWGSGNTIYF
-	TRBV4-1	-	TRBJ1-6	TGCGCCAGCAGCCAAGCTCCCTCCGATTATAATTCACCCCTCCACTTT	CASSQAPSDYNSPLHF
once	TRBV6-1	-	TRBJ2-7	TGTGCCAGCAGTTTTACAGGGAGGTACGAGCAGTACTTC	CASSFTGRYEQYF
-	TRBV10-3	-	TRBJ1-1	TGTGCCATCAGTGAGTCCTGGGACACTGAAGCTTTCTTT	CAISESWDTEAFF
-	TRBV6-6	-	TRBJ2-2	TGTGCCAGTAGGGCATTATCGAACACCGGGGAGCTGTTTTTT	CASRALSNTGELFF
-	TRBV18	TRBD1	TRBJ1-4	TGTGCCAGCTCGCCTCAGGGGGCGCGAGAAAAACTGTTTTTT	CASSPQGAREKLFF
-	TRBV6-1	-	TRBJ2-2	TGTGCCAGCAGTGAAGCGCTGGCAGGGGAGCTGTTTTTT	CASSEALAGELFF
-	TRBV5-6	-	TRBJ1-4	TGTGCCAGCAGCTTGACGTGGGGTGGTAATGAAAAACTGTTTTTT	CASSLTWGGNEKLFF
-	TRBV7-9	-	TRBJ1-6	TGTGCCAGCAGCTTAGGAGACAGTTCACCCCTCCACTTT	CASSLGDSSPLHF
-	TRBV18	TRBD1	TRBJ1-2	TGTGCCAGCTCTCCGGACAGGGATCGTGGCTACACCTTC	CASSPDRDRGYTF
-	TRBV7-2	TRBD2	TRBJ2-1	TGTGCCAGCAGCTCCTCCGGGACTAGGGTCTGGGCGGACAATGAGCAGTTCTTC	CASSSSGTRVWADNEQFF
-	TRBV6-1	-	TRBJ2-1	TGTGCCAGCAGCAGGGAGCGTGGGGATGAGCAGTTCTTC	CASSRERGDEQFF
-	TRBV30	-	TRBJ1-1	TGTGCCTGGAGGACTGGCAGCCAAAGCACTGAAGCTTTCTTT	CAWRTGSQSTEAFF
-	TRBV5-4	-	TRBJ2-2	TGTGCCAGCAGCCCGCCCGGGACATTAAACACCGGGGAGCTGTTTTTT	CASSPPGTLNTGELFF